This TCR beta chain originates from a study of shared clonotypes between healthy human individuals. Study-wide background: The donors, two women and a few men, were aged 18 to 49.

This CDR3 has 15 amino acids. With 5 bases clipped from V and 1 base from J, the junction kept 1 base outside the gene matches. Germline assignment: CDR1 MNHNS and CDR2 SASEGT. CD8 cells classed as naive were CD45RO-negative and positively selected for CCR7, excluding terminally differentiated effector memory CD45RA+ cells. Turning to this clone: The sample holds other DNA sequences that translate to the same CDR3.

Per sorted-subset replicate PCR, input was 200 to 250 ng DNA, representing about 30,000 T cell genomes. Generated by immunoSEQ multiplex PCR, the TCRdb table keeps only in-frame clones and is missing some. The sample lists 1.5 million to 2.5 million clones, roughly 94% occurring once. Sample: naive CD8+ T cells sorted from blood. This sequence joins TRBV6-1 and TRBJ2-3; 12 bases map to TRBD2. This TCR was sampled from a young man in good health. The CDR3 DNA reads as TGTGCCAGCAGTCGACTAGCGGGGGGCACAGATACGCAGTATTTT. It specifies CASSRLAGGTDTQYF.